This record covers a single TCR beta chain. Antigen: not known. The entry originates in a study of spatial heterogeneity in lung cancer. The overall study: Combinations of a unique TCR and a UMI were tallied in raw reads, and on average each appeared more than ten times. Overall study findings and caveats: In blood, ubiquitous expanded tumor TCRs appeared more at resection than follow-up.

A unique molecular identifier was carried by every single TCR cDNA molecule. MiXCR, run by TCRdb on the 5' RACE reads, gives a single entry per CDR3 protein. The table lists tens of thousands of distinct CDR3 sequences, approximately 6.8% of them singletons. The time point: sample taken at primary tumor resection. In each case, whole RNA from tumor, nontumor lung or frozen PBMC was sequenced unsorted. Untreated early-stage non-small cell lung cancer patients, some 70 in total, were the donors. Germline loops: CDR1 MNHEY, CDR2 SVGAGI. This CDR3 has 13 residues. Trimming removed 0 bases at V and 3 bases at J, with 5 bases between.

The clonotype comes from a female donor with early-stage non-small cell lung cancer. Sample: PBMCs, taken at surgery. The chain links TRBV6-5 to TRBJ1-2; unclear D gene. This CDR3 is CASSYSTDYGYTF. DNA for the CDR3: TGTGCCAGCAGTTACTCGACGGACTATGGCTACACCTTC.